This TCR beta chain was observed in a study of post-analysis software for immune sequencing data. Study-level points and caveats: In patients, about five TRBV segments were more frequent than in controls, with TRBV5-6, TRBV5-1 and TRBV20-1 among them. The study found significantly lower normalized Chao1 diversity in multiple sclerosis patients than in controls.

Trimming pared 3 bases from V and 3 bases from J, leaving 9 bases between. Germline V gene lookup returns CDR1 SGHVS and CDR2 FQNEAQ. CDR3 size: 14 residues. A note on this clonotype: Its antigen is currently unknown.

Built from TCR beta cDNA, the libraries had unique molecular identifiers in them. T cells, about 0.9 to 11 million of them, yielded 500,000 to 600,000 cDNA molecules. Via MiXCR, TCRdb re-called the PCR reads, giving one row per CDR3 protein. This table has roughly 800,000 distinct CDR3 sequences, roughly half appearing once. The J gene is TRBJ1-5, the V gene TRBV7-8; the D gene is possibly TRBD1 (6 bases). The sample was blood. The clonotype was recovered from a girl aged 10-17 years with multiple sclerosis. The CDR3 nucleotides are TGTGCCAGCAGCTTCGACAGGAACAATCAGCCCCAGCATTTT. Protein sequence: CASSFDRNNQPQHF.